The rows below give T cell receptor beta chains drawn from one sample of a study of T cell repertoires in cytomegalovirus infection. TCRdb re-called the reads with MiXCR, one entry per CDR3 protein. The table has around 360,000 distinct CDR3 sequences, roughly 34% seen once. The antigens of these receptors remain unknown. Specimen: cultured PBMCs, collected from culture after CMV antigen stimulation. The receptors shown here come from a human donor in good health (CMV status not recorded). Some clones in this sample may be carry-over from other donors' samples. CDR3s include the opening cysteine and the closing phenylalanine or tryptophan. The order of the fields is D gene, V gene, J gene, clone size, CDR3 DNA, CDR3 protein. The D gene is left open where the match is weak. Clone size, where shown, is once, few, many, or a class for clones that have expanded.

D gene: TRBD1
V gene: TRBV7-2
J gene: TRBJ1-3
clone size: -
CDR3 DNA: TGTGCCAGCAGCTTAGGTGCTCCGGGACAGAGCTCTGGAAACACCATATATTTT
CDR3 protein: CASSLGAPGQSSGNTIYF

D gene: TRBD1
V gene: TRBV29-1
J gene: TRBJ2-4
clone size: -
CDR3 DNA: TGCAGCGTTCAAACCGGGACAGTAAAAAACATTCAGTACTTC
CDR3 protein: CSVQTGTVKNIQYF

D gene: TRBD2
V gene: TRBV11-2
J gene: TRBJ2-6
clone size: few
CDR3 DNA: TGTGCCAGCAGACAGGGACTAGCGGAATTAATGTCTGGGGCCAACGTCCTGACTTTC
CDR3 protein: CASRQGLAELMSGANVLTF

D gene: -
V gene: TRBV20-1
J gene: TRBJ1-1
clone size: few
CDR3 DNA: TGCAGTGCTAGAGATATCTTTGGGAACACTGAAGCTTTCTTT
CDR3 protein: CSARDIFGNTEAFF

D gene: TRBD2
V gene: TRBV15
J gene: TRBJ2-2
clone size: -
CDR3 DNA: TGTGCCACCAGCAGCAGGCTAGCGGGAGGCACCGGGGAGCTGTTTTTT
CDR3 protein: CATSSRLAGGTGELFF

D gene: TRBD1
V gene: TRBV12-3/TRBV12-4
J gene: TRBJ1-1
clone size: -
CDR3 DNA: TGTGCCAGCAGCCAGGGGGACTTTGAAGCTTTCTTT
CDR3 protein: CASSQGDFEAFF

D gene: -
V gene: TRBV12-5
J gene: TRBJ1-1
clone size: few
CDR3 DNA: TGTGCTAGTGGGGACTCGAGGTCCCGAGAGGTGAACACTGAAGCTTTCTTT
CDR3 protein: CASGDSRSREVNTEAFF

D gene: -
V gene: TRBV20-1
J gene: TRBJ2-3
clone size: few
CDR3 DNA: TGCAGTGCTAGAGATCTTAGCTCTAGCACAGATACGCAGTATTTT
CDR3 protein: CSARDLSSSTDTQYF

D gene: -
V gene: TRBV10-3
J gene: TRBJ2-3
clone size: -
CDR3 DNA: TGTGCCATCAAACGGGGCGACAGCACAGATACGCAGTATTTT
CDR3 protein: CAIKRGDSTDTQYF

D gene: TRBD1
V gene: TRBV30
J gene: TRBJ2-7
clone size: -
CDR3 DNA: TGTGCCTGGAGTAACAGGGGCTACGAGCAGTACTTC
CDR3 protein: CAWSNRGYEQYF

D gene: -
V gene: TRBV7-8
J gene: TRBJ2-1
clone size: -
CDR3 DNA: TGTGCCAGCAGCTTAGGTGGGACTGGGGACCTGGAGCAGTTCTTC
CDR3 protein: CASSLGGTGDLEQFF

D gene: TRBD1
V gene: TRBV4-3
J gene: TRBJ1-4
clone size: -
CDR3 DNA: TGCGCCAGCAGCCCCACCTACACACAGGGGAATGAAAAACTGTTTTTT
CDR3 protein: CASSPTYTQGNEKLFF

D gene: -
V gene: TRBV6-1
J gene: TRBJ2-1
clone size: few
CDR3 DNA: TGTGCCAGCAGTTTCGTAGGGCTAGACCCTGGGGATGAGCAGTTCTTC
CDR3 protein: CASSFVGLDPGDEQFF

D gene: -
V gene: TRBV28
J gene: TRBJ2-3
clone size: -
CDR3 DNA: TGTGCCAGCAGTCACCCAGCGGATTTCACAGATACGCAGTATTTT
CDR3 protein: CASSHPADFTDTQYF

D gene: -
V gene: TRBV7-9
J gene: TRBJ2-1
clone size: -
CDR3 DNA: TGTGCCAGCAGCCCTGGACACGGTGAGCAGTTCTTC
CDR3 protein: CASSPGHGEQFF

D gene: TRBD2
V gene: TRBV6-8
J gene: TRBJ2-5
clone size: -
CDR3 DNA: TGTGCCAGCAGACCTCTCAGGACTAGCGGGGAGGAGACCCAGTACTTC
CDR3 protein: CASRPLRTSGEETQYF

D gene: TRBD2
V gene: TRBV7-8
J gene: TRBJ2-1
clone size: -
CDR3 DNA: TGTGCCAGCAGCATCAGCGGGAGTTGGGCCTACAATGAGCAGTTCTTC
CDR3 protein: CASSISGSWAYNEQFF

D gene: -
V gene: TRBV11-2
J gene: TRBJ2-1
clone size: few
CDR3 DNA: TGTGCCAGCAGATCCTCCGGCGAATACAATGAGCAGTTCTTC
CDR3 protein: CASRSSGEYNEQFF

D gene: -
V gene: TRBV11-2
J gene: TRBJ1-4
clone size: -
CDR3 DNA: TGTGCCAGCAGCTTAGATCACTTGGGGGTTTGGGGAAAACTGTTTTTT
CDR3 protein: CASSLDHLGVWGKLFF

D gene: -
V gene: TRBV19
J gene: TRBJ2-1
clone size: -
CDR3 DNA: TGTGCCAGTAGTCCCTGGGAAGGCGGCTATGAGCAGTTCTTC
CDR3 protein: CASSPWEGGYEQFF

D gene: -
V gene: TRBV11-2
J gene: TRBJ2-3
clone size: -
CDR3 DNA: TGTGCCAGCAGCTTAGGCGGGGAGGTCAGCACAGATACGCAGTATTTT
CDR3 protein: CASSLGGEVSTDTQYF

D gene: -
V gene: TRBV7-6
J gene: TRBJ2-5
clone size: few
CDR3 DNA: TGTGCCAGCAGCTTTGAGAGCGAGGAGACCCAGTACTTC
CDR3 protein: CASSFESEETQYF

D gene: TRBD2
V gene: TRBV6-2/TRBV6-3
J gene: TRBJ2-1
clone size: -
CDR3 DNA: TGTGCCAGCAGTTACCCCCTAGGCGGGGTAGCGGGAGTTGGTGAGCAGTTCTTC
CDR3 protein: CASSYPLGGVAGVGEQFF

D gene: TRBD2
V gene: TRBV7-2
J gene: TRBJ2-1
clone size: -
CDR3 DNA: TGTGCCAGCAGCATTAGCGGGAGCGGCTACAATGAGCAGTTCTTC
CDR3 protein: CASSISGSGYNEQFF

D gene: -
V gene: TRBV19
J gene: TRBJ1-5
clone size: -
CDR3 DNA: TGTGCCAGTAGGTCCTTGGGGAATAGCAATCAGCCCCAGCATTTT
CDR3 protein: CASRSLGNSNQPQHF

D gene: -
V gene: TRBV15
J gene: TRBJ2-2
clone size: -
CDR3 DNA: TGTGCCACCAGCAGAGATCGGTTGACAGTAAACACCGGGGAGCTGTTTTTT
CDR3 protein: CATSRDRLTVNTGELFF

D gene: TRBD2
V gene: TRBV20-1
J gene: TRBJ2-3
clone size: -
CDR3 DNA: TGCAGTGCTAGAGATTACAAGCGGGGGTACACAGATACGCAGTATTTT
CDR3 protein: CSARDYKRGYTDTQYF

D gene: -
V gene: TRBV7-8
J gene: TRBJ2-3
clone size: -
CDR3 DNA: TGTGCCAGCAGCCTTGGCATGCCCACAGATACGCAGTATTTT
CDR3 protein: CASSLGMPTDTQYF